The 26 T cell receptor beta chains presented below share a single source sample, sequenced in a study of neoadjuvant anti-PD-1 for oral cavity cancer (dated by TCRdb to about 2021). The receptor library was made with the immunoSEQ multiplex PCR assay. This is the immuneACCESS table as TCRdb keeps it, with only in-frame sequences that have V and J called. A part of the clones is gone; compared with another copy, unresolved V genes explain less than half, and the rest is unexplained. The sample has 7,200 or so clones on record, roughly 58% of them singletons. Around 7.1% of the sample belongs to the ten largest clones. Sample time point, as interpreted from the label and publication: before neoadjuvant nivolumab. The sample was tumor tissue, taken before nivolumab (anti-PD-1) treatment. These TCRs come from a person aged 40-85 years with oral cavity squamous cell carcinoma.

This clone was found a few times. The genes are TRBV5-1 and TRBJ2-2; tentative D call: TRBD1 (5 bases). The CDR3 runs to 15 residues. The germline V gene encodes CDR1 SGHRS and CDR2 YFSETQ. V was trimmed by 4 bases and J by 1 base, leaving 11 bases between them. The CDR3 bases are TGCGCCAGCAGCAATCTTCAGGGGAACACCGGGGAGCTGTTTTTT. It translates to CASSNLQGNTGELFF.

This chain joins TRBV6-1 and TRBJ2-5; 12 bases align to TRBD2. Trimming took 0 bases from V and 5 from J; bases not matched to a gene: 4. The germline V gene encodes CDR1 MNHNS and CDR2 SASEGT. The CDR3 is 16 amino acids. CDR3 loop: CASSEASSGGGETQYF. CDR3 coding DNA: TGTGCCAGCAGTGAAGCTTCTAGCGGGGGGGGTGAGACCCAGTACTTC.

Concerning this clone itself: A read error may account for a junction end that differs from germline. The chain combines TRBV11-2 with TRBJ2-2, with 12 bases lining up with TRBD2. The CDR3 runs 16 residues. From germline, CDR1 is SGHAT and CDR2 FQNNGV. CDR3 loop: CASSSGLAGNTGELLF. Written as DNA, the CDR3 is TGTGCCAGCAGCTCCGGACTAGCGGGGAACACCGGGGAGCTGCTTTTT. Filled out from reference TRBV11-2 and TRBJ2-2, the complete variable domain reads EAGVAQSPRYKIIEKRQSVAFWCNPISGHATLYWYQQILGQGPKLLIQFQNNGVVDDSQLPKDRFSAERLKGVDSTLKIQPAKLEDSAVYLCASSSGLAGNTGELLFGEGSRLTVL.

This clone occurred once. The chain uses TRBV25-1 and TRBJ1-2; weak D call: TRBD1 (5 bases). The CDR3 has 15 residues. V shed 3 bases and J shed 4 bases, with 15 bases lying between them. The germline CDR1 and CDR2 sequences are MGHDK and SYGVNS. This CDR3 reads CASSEGGARGYGYTF. CDR3 in DNA: TGTGCCAGCAGTGAGGGAGGGGCGCGCGGCTATGGCTACACCTTC.

The chain joins TRBV11-3 to TRBJ2-7; D is undetermined. The germline V gene encodes CDR1 SGHNT and CDR2 YENEEA. This CDR3 comprises 12 residues. With 5 bases removed from V and 4 bases from J, the gap between germline ends came to 9 bases. The CDR3 nucleotides read TGTGCCAGCAGCCCCCCCGGGTACGAGCAGTACTTC. Residues: CASSPPGYEQYF. The variable domain in full, completed from reference TRBV11-3 and TRBJ2-7, reads EAGVVQSPRYKIIEKKQPVAFWCNPISGHNTLYWYLQNLGQGPELLIRYENEEAVDDSQLPKDRFSAERLKGVDSTLKIQPAELGDSAVYLCASSPPGYEQYFGPGTRLTVT.

This clone occurred a few times. The chain joins TRBV11-3 to TRBJ1-5; 7 positions match TRBD1. The length of the CDR3 is 16 residues. J lost 0 bases, V lost 5 bases, and 7 bases had no gene match. Germline-derived CDR1 and CDR2 are SGHNT and YENEEA. CDR3 region: CASSLGTDYSNQPQHF. The CDR3 region has the DNA TGTGCCAGCAGCCTCGGGACAGATTATAGCAATCAGCCCCAGCATTTT.

The V call is TRBV5-4, the J call TRBJ1-2; D possibly corresponds to TRBD1 (6 bases). V lost 3 bases and J 0 bases, leaving 9 bases between the germline ends. There are 14 residues in the CDR3. Germline values: CDR1 SGHNT, CDR2 YYREEE (reference sequence). The CDR3 region is CASSYGTPNYGYTF. DNA of the CDR3: TGTGCCAGCAGCTACGGGACACCTAACTATGGCTACACCTTC.

The rearrangement links TRBV28 to TRBJ1-1; 10 bases map to TRBD1. The CDR3 is made up of 13 amino acids. Unmatched junction bases numbered 5, after V lost 7 bases and J lost 6 bases. Germline-derived CDR1 and CDR2 are MDHEN and SYDVKM. The CDR3: CASIRDRGSEAFF. Here the CDR3 DNA reads TGTGCCAGCATCCGGGACAGGGGATCTGAAGCTTTCTTT.

This clone was seen a handful of times. The gene calls are TRBV7-9 and TRBJ1-3; 11 bases map to TRBD1. After removal of 5 bases from V and 3 bases from J, the junction contained 9 bases not matched to a gene. The germline gives CDR1 SEHNR, CDR2 FQNEAQ (reference sequence). The CDR3 has 17 amino acids. The CDR3 loop is CASSGRTGGISGNTIYF. The CDR3 DNA reads as TGTGCCAGCAGCGGCAGGACAGGGGGCATCAGTGGAAACACCATATATTTT.

The chain couples TRBV5-4 to TRBJ1-2; no definite D call. Trimming pared 4 bases from V and 6 bases from J, leaving 13 bases between. CDR1 is SGHNT and CDR2 is YYREEE in the germline V gene (reference sequence). This CDR3 is 13 amino acids long. The CDR3: CASSLRVADGYTF. The CDR3 DNA sequence: TGTGCCAGCAGCCTAAGGGTCGCGGATGGCTACACCTTC.

This sequence joins TRBV18 and TRBJ1-2, with TRBD1 matching over 12 bases. The CDR3 is 16 amino acids. Germline CDR1 is KGHSH and CDR2 is LQKENI. V dropped 3 bases and J dropped 7; count of bases not matched to a gene: 9. CDR3 in DNA: TGTGCCAGCTCACCTACTCCGGGACAGGGGGCCTTTGGCTACACCTTC. Protein sequence: CASSPTPGQGAFGYTF.

The V gene is TRBV28, the J gene TRBJ2-1; 7 bases fit TRBD1. Trimming took 7 bases from V and 4 from J; bases not matched to a gene: 7. This CDR3 is 14 amino acids long. Germline CDR1 MDHEN, CDR2 SYDVKM. CDR3 residues: CASKGRDRYNEQFF. The CDR3 nucleotides read TGTGCCAGCAAGGGCCGGGACAGATACAATGAGCAGTTCTTC. Filled out from reference TRBV28 and TRBJ2-1, the complete variable domain reads DVKVTQSSRYLVKRTGEKVFLECVQDMDHENMFWYRQDPGLGLRLIYFSYDVKMKEKGDIPEGYSVSREKKERFSLILESASTNQTSMYLCASKGRDRYNEQFFGPGTRLTVL.

In this sample, this clone turned up once. The chain employs TRBV10-2 and TRBJ2-2, with D possibly being TRBD1 or TRBD2 (5 bases each). CDR1 and CDR2 from the germline V gene are WSHSY and SAAADI. This CDR3 comprises 17 residues. V was pared by 2 bases and J by 1 base, with 14 bases between. In DNA, the CDR3 is TGCGCCAGCAGTGAGAGGTGGGGCAGCGGGAACACCGGGGAGCTGTTTTTT. Translation: CASSERWGSGNTGELFF.

The genes are TRBV2 and TRBJ2-3, with 14 bases that match TRBD2. This CDR3 is built from 17 residues. V lost 6 bases and J lost 4; bases outside the gene matches: 9. Looked up from germline, CDR1 is SNHLY and CDR2 is FYNNEI. CDR3 protein: CASSSQGTSGRADTQYF. In nucleotides, the CDR3 is TGTGCCAGCAGCTCACAGGGGACTAGCGGGAGAGCAGATACGCAGTATTTT. The full variable domain, in which reference TRBV2 and TRBJ2-3 provide the parts outside the CDR3, is EPEVTQTPSHQVTQMGQEVILRCVPISNHLYFYWYRQILGQKVEFLVSFYNNEISEKSEIFDDQFSVERPDGSNFTLKIRSTKLEDSAMYFCASSSQGTSGRADTQYFGPGTRLTVL.

The chain joins TRBV19 to TRBJ1-4; D gene uncertain. CDR3 size: 15 residues. Per the germline V gene, CDR1 is LNHDA and CDR2 is SQIVND (reference sequence). V lost 3 bases and J lost 3, with 11 bases in between. CDR3 sequence (DNA): TGTGCCAGTAGTATTGCTACCAGCGCTAATGAAAAACTGTTTTTT. Protein: CASSIATSANEKLFF.

The J gene is TRBJ2-1, the V gene TRBV10-1; TRBD2 matches 8 bases. The trim removed 0 bases at V and 3 bases at J, leaving 7 bases unmatched. The CDR3 loop spans 17 amino acids. Germline CDR1 reads WNHNN; CDR2 reads SYGVQD (reference sequence). The CDR3 coding sequence is TGCGCCAGCAGTGAGTCAGGGATAGCGGGATACTACAATGAGCAGTTCTTC. Translating gives CASSESGIAGYYNEQFF.

This clone has a single count. The V call is TRBV5-1, the J call TRBJ2-2, with D possibly TRBD1 on 6 matching bases. CDR1 and CDR2 from the germline V gene are SGHRS and YFSETQ. The CDR3 is made up of 16 amino acids. Trimming took 5 bases from V and 6 from J, leaving 20 bases between them. CDR3 DNA sequence: TGCGCCAGCAGAGGGGCCCCGGCAGGGGTGGCCGGGGAGCTGTTTTTT. Translating gives CASRGAPAGVAGELFF. Drawing the rest from reference TRBV5-1 and TRBJ2-2, the complete variable domain is KAGVTQTPRYLIKTRGQQVTLSCSPISGHRSVSWYQQTPGQGLQFLFEYFSETQRNKGNFPGRFSGRQFSNSRSEMNVSTLELGDSALYLCASRGAPAGVAGELFFGEGSRLTVL.

This clone was seen a single time. This sequence joins TRBV5-1 and TRBJ2-3; TRBD2 aligns across 8 bases. The CDR3 is 16 residues long. The germline gives CDR1 SGHRS, CDR2 YFSETQ. V lost 0 bases and J lost 3; bases outside the gene matches: 6. The CDR3 spells CASSLASGSRTDTQYF. CDR3 nucleotide sequence: TGCGCCAGCAGCTTGGCGAGCGGGAGTAGGACAGATACGCAGTATTTT.

This sequence joins TRBV5-8 and TRBJ2-5, with 10 bases matching TRBD2. Germline lookup yields CDR1 SGHTS and CDR2 YDEGEE. The CDR3 extends over 16 amino acids. V lost 3 bases, J lost 2 bases, and 7 bases stayed unmatched. CDR3 coding DNA: TGTGCCAGCAGCTCCCTAGGGACTAGCGTACAAGAGACCCAGTACTTC. It codes for CASSSLGTSVQETQYF.

The chain combines TRBV5-1 with TRBJ2-1; no clear D gene. The CDR3 loop spans 15 amino acids. CDR1 is SGHRS, CDR2 YFSETQ, per germline. The V gene lost 1 base and the J gene lost 8 bases, with 16 bases spanning the gap. CDR3 nucleotide sequence: TGCGCCAGCAGCTTGAGACTCAACGAGCGAGATGAGCAGTTCTTC. It codes for CASSLRLNERDEQFF. Full variable domain (outside the CDR3, taken from reference TRBV5-1 and TRBJ2-1): KAGVTQTPRYLIKTRGQQVTLSCSPISGHRSVSWYQQTPGQGLQFLFEYFSETQRNKGNFPGRFSGRQFSNSRSEMNVSTLELGDSALYLCASSLRLNERDEQFFGPGTRLTVL.

The chain's CDR3 is CASTGQAATGELFF. The CDR3 bases are TGTGCCAGCACTGGCCAGGCTGCCACCGGGGAGCTGTTTTTT. J is TRBJ2-2 and V is TRBV6-1; D is unresolved. Germline V gene lookup returns CDR1 MNHNS and CDR2 SASEGT. Trimming took 7 bases from V and 4 from J, leaving 13 bases between them. This CDR3 has 14 residues.

This clone was recorded once. V and J are TRBV5-4 and TRBJ1-1; possible D gene TRBD1, 5 bases. Deletions cut 5 bases from V and 5 bases from J, with 22 bases between. Germline V gene lookup returns CDR1 SGHNT and CDR2 YYREEE (reference sequence). The CDR3 spans 16 residues. DNA for the CDR3: TGTGCCAGCAGTTCTACCTCAGGGAAGGGTGCGACTGAAGCTTTCTTT. As protein: CASSSTSGKGATEAFF.

This sequence joins TRBV2 and TRBJ2-7; TRBD1 might be the D (7 bases). Germline CDR1 reads SNHLY; CDR2 reads FYNNEI. The CDR3 has 16 residues. Trimming removed 5 bases from V and 2 bases from J, with 19 bases in between. The CDR3 region is CASSYGGGGRAYEQYF. In DNA, the CDR3 is TGTGCCAGCAGTTACGGAGGAGGGGGCAGGGCCTACGAGCAGTACTTC.

The gene calls are TRBV5-6 and TRBJ1-2, with TRBD1 matching over 7 bases. This CDR3 has 14 amino acids. Germline V lookup: CDR1 SGHDT, CDR2 YYEEEE. With 2 bases clipped from V and 3 bases from J, the junction kept 4 bases outside the gene matches. The CDR3 region is CASSFGQVDYGYTF. CDR3 DNA sequence: TGTGCCAGCAGCTTCGGACAGGTTGACTATGGCTACACCTTC.

This clone was found a few times. The chain couples TRBV2 to TRBJ2-2; TRBD1 or TRBD2 may be the D gene (5 bases each). V shed 4 bases and J shed 5 bases, with 8 bases lying between them. From germline, CDR1 is SNHLY and CDR2 FYNNEI. The CDR3 spans 13 residues. As DNA, the CDR3 is TGTGCCAGCAGTGGGGGGAGAACCGGGGAGCTGTTTTTT. This sequence encodes CASSGGRTGELFF. The variable domain in full, with the rest retrieved from reference TRBV2 and TRBJ2-2, is EPEVTQTPSHQVTQMGQEVILRCVPISNHLYFYWYRQILGQKVEFLVSFYNNEISEKSEIFDDQFSVERPDGSNFTLKIRSTKLEDSAMYFCASSGGRTGELFFGEGSRLTVL.

This chain connects TRBV11-3 to TRBJ2-3, with D possibly being TRBD2 (6 bases). The CDR3 loop spans 18 amino acids. Looked up from germline, CDR1 is SGHNT and CDR2 is YENEEA. Trimming left V 5 bases short and J 1 base short, with 22 bases between. The CDR3 spells CASSRGTGSFGRTDTQYF. In DNA, the CDR3 is TGTGCCAGCAGCCGGGGGACGGGAAGCTTCGGACGCACAGATACGCAGTATTTT. The whole variable domain, remainder taken from reference TRBV11-3 and TRBJ2-3, is EAGVVQSPRYKIIEKKQPVAFWCNPISGHNTLYWYLQNLGQGPELLIRYENEEAVDDSQLPKDRFSAERLKGVDSTLKIQPAELGDSAVYLCASSRGTGSFGRTDTQYFGPGTRLTVL.